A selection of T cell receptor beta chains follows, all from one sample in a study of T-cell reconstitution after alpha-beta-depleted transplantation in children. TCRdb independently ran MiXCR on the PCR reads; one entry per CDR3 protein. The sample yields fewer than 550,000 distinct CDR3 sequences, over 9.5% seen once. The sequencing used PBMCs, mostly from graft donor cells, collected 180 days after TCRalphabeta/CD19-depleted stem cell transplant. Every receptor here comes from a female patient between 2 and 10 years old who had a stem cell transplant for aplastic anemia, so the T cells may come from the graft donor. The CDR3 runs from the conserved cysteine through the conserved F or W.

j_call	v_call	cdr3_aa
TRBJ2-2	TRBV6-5	CASSYPTQGTQGNAGELFF
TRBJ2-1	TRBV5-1	CASRYRGNEQFF
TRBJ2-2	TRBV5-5	CASSTQTGPANTGELFF
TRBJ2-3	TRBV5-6	CASSFLLPRIAGGVGDTQYF
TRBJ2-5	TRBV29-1	CSVEHELRGVETQYF
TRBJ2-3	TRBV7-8	CASSFRREGLDTQYF
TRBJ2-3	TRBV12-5	CASGLGNTDTQYF
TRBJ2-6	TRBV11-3	CASRGLNSGANVLTF
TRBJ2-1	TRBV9	CASSRMVRYNEQFF
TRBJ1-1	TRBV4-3	CASSQGQGSTEAFF
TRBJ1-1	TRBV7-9	CASSFPQGGSTEAFF
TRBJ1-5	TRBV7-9	CASSFGTEFNQPQHF
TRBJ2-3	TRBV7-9	CASSLAAGGRTDTQYF
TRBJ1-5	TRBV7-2	CASSLAYLGGQPQHF
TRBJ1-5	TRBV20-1	CSAPGQGARWSNQPQHF
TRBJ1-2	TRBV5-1	CASSLGPPSNYGYTF
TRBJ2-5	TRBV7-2	CASSTGTLIRETQYF